This is a list of T cell receptor beta chains from one sample in a study of shared clonotypes between healthy human individuals. Sequenced by immunoSEQ multiplex PCR; TCRdb stores in-frame clones only, minus some. The sample holds 1.4 million to 1.5 million clones; approximately 97% are singletons and the top ten take roughly 1.2%. Material for sequencing was naive CD4+ T cells sorted from blood. Every receptor here comes from a man aged 30 to 39 in good health. Each CDR3 is given with its conserved first and last residue. A D gene is named only where the DNA matches it firmly. Clone size is shown for a subset of rows, as once, few, many or a class of expanded clone.

d_call,v_call,clone_size,j_call,cdr3_aa,cdr3_nt
.,TRBV18,.,TRBJ2-5,CASSLFSEMETQYF,TGTGCCAGCTCACTCTTCTCAGAAATGGAGACCCAGTACTTC
.,TRBV9,.,TRBJ1-1,CASSPSPTEAFF,TGTGCCAGCAGCCCCTCGCCCACTGAAGCTTTCTTT
.,TRBV11-3,.,TRBJ2-5,CASSPDGYQETQYF,TGTGCCAGCAGCCCCGACGGCTACCAAGAGACCCAGTACTTC
.,TRBV2,.,TRBJ2-2,CASSDDSFHTGELFF,TGTGCCAGCAGTGATGACAGTTTCCACACCGGGGAGCTGTTTTTT
.,TRBV5-4,.,TRBJ2-3,CASSLIGNTDTQYF,TGTGCCAGCAGCTTGATAGGGAACACAGATACGCAGTATTTT
.,TRBV5-1,.,TRBJ1-1,CASSLTGSNGEAFF,TGCGCCAGCAGCCTAACAGGGTCTAATGGTGAAGCTTTCTTT
.,TRBV4-3,.,TRBJ2-2,CASTPGKGTHHGELFF,TGCGCCAGCACCCCCGGGAAAGGGACTCATCACGGGGAGCTGTTTTTT
.,TRBV5-4,.,TRBJ1-2,CASRPGTSLYGYTF,TGTGCCAGCAGGCCTGGGACCAGCCTCTATGGCTACACCTTC
.,TRBV5-1,.,TRBJ2-1,CASSLQLAWEHEQFF,TGCGCCAGCAGCTTGCAACTAGCTTGGGAGCATGAGCAGTTCTTC
.,TRBV6-5,.,TRBJ2-1,CASSVGWIYNEQFF,TGTGCCAGCAGCGTGGGGTGGATCTACAATGAGCAGTTCTTC
.,TRBV11-1,.,TRBJ1-2,CASSYPGEYGYTF,TGTGCCAGCAGCTACCCAGGGGAGTATGGCTACACCTTC
.,TRBV10-3,.,TRBJ2-1,CAISEGPSENEQFF,TGTGCCATCAGCGAGGGACCATCGGAGAATGAGCAGTTCTTC
TRBD1,TRBV5-4,once,TRBJ1-4,CASSRAGTGGEKLFF,TGTGCCAGCAGCCGGGCCGGGACAGGGGGTGAAAAACTGTTTTTT
.,TRBV6-6,.,TRBJ1-5,CASSYSEYSNQPQHF,TGTGCCAGCAGTTACTCTGAGTATAGCAATCAGCCCCAGCATTTT
.,TRBV29-1,.,TRBJ2-3,CSVDGAASTDTQYF,TGCAGCGTTGACGGGGCGGCGAGCACAGATACGCAGTATTTT
TRBD2,TRBV29-1,once,TRBJ2-1,CSVTSGLAGVTEQFF,TGCAGCGTTACCTCTGGACTAGCGGGAGTTACTGAGCAGTTCTTC
.,TRBV5-4,.,TRBJ1-2,CASSTLGRGGGYGYTF,TGTGCCAGCAGCACGCTAGGGCGGGGCGGCGGCTATGGCTACACCTTC
.,TRBV2,.,TRBJ2-7,CASSERETYEQYF,TGTGCCAGCAGTGAGCGGGAAACCTACGAGCAGTACTTC
.,TRBV12-2,.,TRBJ2-7,CAPAGLYEQYF,TGTGCACCGGCCGGGTTGTACGAGCAGTACTTC
TRBD2,TRBV15,.,TRBJ2-7,CATSRGWTSGRLYEQYF,TGTGCCACCAGCAGAGGCTGGACTAGCGGGAGGTTATACGAGCAGTACTTC
TRBD1,TRBV9,.,TRBJ1-4,CASSFGQGATNEKLFF,TGTGCCAGCAGCTTCGGACAGGGAGCAACTAATGAAAAACTGTTTTTT
TRBD2,TRBV7-2,.,TRBJ2-7,CASSLASSGILFYEQYF,TGTGCCAGCAGCTTAGCTTCCAGCGGGATCCTATTCTACGAGCAGTACTTC
TRBD2,TRBV27,.,TRBJ2-7,CASSLSKLASSYEQYF,TGTGCCAGCAGTTTATCGAAACTAGCGTCTTCCTACGAGCAGTACTTC
TRBD2,TRBV7-9,.,TRBJ2-5,CASSPRTGLSTGETQYF,TGTGCCAGCAGCCCACGAACGGGACTATCCACCGGCGAGACCCAGTACTTC
TRBD1,TRBV27,once,TRBJ2-7,CASSLSGDRYEQYF,TGTGCCAGCAGTTTAAGTGGGGACAGATACGAGCAGTACTTC
TRBD2,TRBV18,few,TRBJ2-1,CASSPLAGGNNEQFF,TGTGCCAGCTCACCACTAGCGGGAGGGAACAATGAGCAGTTCTTC
.,TRBV7-9,once,TRBJ2-3,CASSLDAGSTDTQYF,TGTGCCAGCAGCTTAGACGCGGGTAGCACAGATACGCAGTATTTT
.,TRBV5-4,.,TRBJ2-1,CASSTTLVSYNEQFF,TGTGCCAGCAGCACTACCCTAGTCTCCTACAATGAGCAGTTCTTC
.,TRBV9,.,TRBJ1-2,CASSRQAGLDYGYTF,TGTGCCAGCAGTCGCCAGGCGGGGCTCGACTATGGCTACACCTTC
.,TRBV5-1,.,TRBJ2-3,CASSLVVGGTDTQYF,TGCGCCAGCAGCTTGGTAGTGGGCGGCACAGATACGCAGTATTTT
.,TRBV28,.,TRBJ2-2,CASRIRDTGELFF,TGTGCCAGCAGGATCAGGGACACCGGGGAGCTGTTTTTT
TRBD1,TRBV30,once,TRBJ2-7,CAWSVQDRVSYEQYF,TGTGCCTGGAGTGTACAGGACAGGGTTTCCTACGAGCAGTACTTC
TRBD2,TRBV2,.,TRBJ2-1,CASSPGLAGRNEQFF,TGTGCCAGCAGCCCGGGACTAGCGGGGAGGAATGAGCAGTTCTTC
.,TRBV20-1,.,TRBJ2-1,CSAPLLNEQFF,TGCAGTGCACCACTCCTCAATGAGCAGTTCTTC
TRBD2,TRBV10-1,.,TRBJ2-1,CASSDGLLAGGNEQFF,TGCGCCAGCAGTGATGGCTTACTAGCGGGTGGCAATGAGCAGTTCTTC
TRBD2,TRBV19,.,TRBJ2-2,CASSIALAGGMNTGELFF,TGTGCCAGTAGTATAGCACTAGCGGGAGGAATGAACACCGGGGAGCTGTTTTTT
.,TRBV2,.,TRBJ1-2,CASSEARTGSGGYTF,TGTGCCAGCAGTGAAGCGCGAACAGGGTCCGGTGGCTACACCTTC
.,TRBV30,once,TRBJ2-2,CAWSLKSPMNTGELFF,TGTGCCTGGAGTCTGAAGAGTCCGATGAACACCGGGGAGCTGTTTTTT
TRBD2,TRBV11-2,.,TRBJ2-3,CASSTRTGGLADTQYF,TGTGCCAGCAGCACCAGGACGGGAGGACTTGCAGATACGCAGTATTTT
.,TRBV5-1,.,TRBJ2-1,CASSPTGLDEQFF,TGCGCCAGCAGCCCCACGGGACTGGATGAGCAGTTCTTC
.,TRBV18,.,TRBJ2-5,CASSPAVNQETQYF,TGTGCCAGCTCACCCGCGGTCAACCAAGAGACCCAGTACTTC
.,TRBV7-8,.,TRBJ1-2,CASSLFLRRTNYGYTF,TGTGCCAGCAGCTTATTTTTGCGACGGACGAACTATGGCTACACCTTC
TRBD2,TRBV9,once,TRBJ2-1,CASSGQGLAGASEQFF,TGTGCCAGCAGCGGACAGGGACTAGCGGGAGCCAGTGAGCAGTTCTTC
TRBD1,TRBV5-4,.,TRBJ1-2,CASSLGAGGYGYTF,TGTGCCAGCAGCTTGGGGGCAGGGGGCTATGGCTACACCTTC
TRBD1,TRBV18,.,TRBJ2-1,CASSPLGQGSGDEQFF,TGTGCCAGCTCACCATTGGGACAGGGAAGCGGTGATGAGCAGTTCTTC
.,TRBV2,.,TRBJ2-5,CASSYYSETQYF,TGTGCCAGCAGTTATTATTCAGAGACCCAGTACTTC
.,TRBV9,.,TRBJ1-5,CASSHGQNNQPQHF,TGTGCCAGCAGTCACGGACAGAACAATCAGCCCCAGCATTTT
TRBD2,TRBV14,.,TRBJ2-3,CASREASGMFTDTQYF,TGTGCCAGCAGAGAGGCTAGCGGGATGTTCACAGATACGCAGTATTTT
.,TRBV7-9,.,TRBJ2-7,CASSFVGSYEQYF,TGTGCCAGCAGCTTCGTAGGGTCCTACGAGCAGTACTTC
.,TRBV11-2,.,TRBJ2-1,CASSLEASFGVGNEQFF,TGTGCCAGCAGCTTAGAGGCTAGCTTTGGTGTTGGCAATGAGCAGTTCTTC
.,TRBV6-6,.,TRBJ1-2,CASSYSRVGAGGYTF,TGTGCCAGCAGTTACTCGAGAGTCGGGGCCGGTGGCTACACCTTC
.,TRBV10-2,.,TRBJ2-1,CASSESAALFF,TGCGCCAGCAGTGAGTCGGCCGCTCTGTTCTTC
TRBD2,TRBV9,.,TRBJ2-3,CASSGGTSGRAEDTQYF,TGTGCCAGCAGCGGTGGGACTAGCGGGAGGGCGGAAGATACGCAGTATTTT
TRBD2,TRBV27,.,TRBJ2-7,CASSSRLAGRHEQYF,TGTGCCAGCAGTTCCCGACTAGCGGGACGACACGAGCAGTACTTC
.,TRBV18,.,TRBJ2-4,CASSPTGSPAKNIQYF,TGTGCCAGCTCACCTACAGGGTCCCCCGCCAAAAACATTCAGTACTTC
.,TRBV29-1,.,TRBJ2-3,CSVETLEDTQYF,TGCAGCGTTGAAACTCTAGAAGATACGCAGTATTTT
.,TRBV23-1,.,TRBJ2-2,CASSQSPLVLNSTGELFF,TGCGCCAGCAGTCAATCCCCACTTGTACTTAACTCAACCGGGGAGCTGTTTTTT
.,TRBV2,.,TRBJ2-7,CASNTGSSYEQYF,TGTGCCAGCAACACAGGGTCCTCCTACGAGCAGTACTTC